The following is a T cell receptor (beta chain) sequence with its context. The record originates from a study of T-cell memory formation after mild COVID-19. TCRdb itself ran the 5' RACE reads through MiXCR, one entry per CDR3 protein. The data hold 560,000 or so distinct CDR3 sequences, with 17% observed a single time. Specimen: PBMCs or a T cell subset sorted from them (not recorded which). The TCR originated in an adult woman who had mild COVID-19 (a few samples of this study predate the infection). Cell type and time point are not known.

CDR3 in amino acids: CAISEGGTAGELFF. CDR3 sequence (DNA): TGTGCCATCAGTGAAGGGGGGACGGCCGGGGAGCTGTTTTTT. The chain recombines TRBV10-3 with TRBJ2-2; D may be TRBD1 or TRBD2 (6 bases each). The V end was cut by 3 bases, the J end by 6 bases, with 11 bases between. This CDR3 comprises 14 residues. Germline V CDR1 and CDR2: ENHRY, SYGVKD.